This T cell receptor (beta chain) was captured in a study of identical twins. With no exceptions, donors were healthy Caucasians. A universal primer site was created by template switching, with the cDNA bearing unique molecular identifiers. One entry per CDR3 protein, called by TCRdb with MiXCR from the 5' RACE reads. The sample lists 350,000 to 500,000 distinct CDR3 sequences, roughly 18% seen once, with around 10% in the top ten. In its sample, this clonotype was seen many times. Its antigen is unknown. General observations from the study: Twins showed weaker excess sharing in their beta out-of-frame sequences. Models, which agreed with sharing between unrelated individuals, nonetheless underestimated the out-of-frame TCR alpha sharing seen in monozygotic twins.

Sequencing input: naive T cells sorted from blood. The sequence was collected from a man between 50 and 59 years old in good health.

CDR3 DNA: TGTGCCACCAGTGATTCTCCGGGACGGAGTCGAGATACGCAGTATTTT. Protein product: CATSDSPGRSRDTQYF. This chain joins TRBV24-1 and TRBJ2-3; D might be TRBD1 or TRBD2, each matching 5 bases. This CDR3 region has 16 residues. V shed 2 bases and J shed 5 bases, with 16 bases lying between them. The V gene's germline CDR1 is KGHDR and CDR2 SFDVKD.